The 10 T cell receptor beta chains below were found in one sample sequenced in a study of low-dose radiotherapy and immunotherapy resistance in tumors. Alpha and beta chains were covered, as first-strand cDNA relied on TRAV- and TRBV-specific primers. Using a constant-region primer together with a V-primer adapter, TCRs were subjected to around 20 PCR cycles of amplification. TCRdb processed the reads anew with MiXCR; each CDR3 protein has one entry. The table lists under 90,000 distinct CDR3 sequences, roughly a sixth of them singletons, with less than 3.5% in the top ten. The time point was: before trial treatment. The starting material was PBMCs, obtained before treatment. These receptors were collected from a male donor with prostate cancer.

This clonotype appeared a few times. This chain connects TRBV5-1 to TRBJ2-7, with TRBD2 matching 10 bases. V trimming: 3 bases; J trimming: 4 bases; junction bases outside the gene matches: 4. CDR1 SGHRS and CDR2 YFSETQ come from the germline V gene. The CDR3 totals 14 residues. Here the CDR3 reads CASSSSGGDYEQYF. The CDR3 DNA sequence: TGCGCCAGCAGCTCTAGCGGGGGAGATTACGAGCAGTACTTC.

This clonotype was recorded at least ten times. The CDR3 nucleotides read TGCGCCAGCAGCTTGATCAGTAGGGAGCAGTTCTTC. It translates to CASSLISREQFF. The chain carries TRBV5-1 and TRBJ2-1, with no clear D. V was trimmed by 1 base and J by 10 bases, leaving 9 bases between them. CDR1 is SGHRS and CDR2 is YFSETQ in the germline V gene. The CDR3 length is 12 residues.

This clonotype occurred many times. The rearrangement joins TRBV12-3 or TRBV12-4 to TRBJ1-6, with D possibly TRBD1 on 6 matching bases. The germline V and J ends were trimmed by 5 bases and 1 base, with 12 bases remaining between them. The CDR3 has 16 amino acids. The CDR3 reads CASSRHRDSYNSPLHF. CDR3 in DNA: TGTGCCAGCAGTCGTCACAGGGATTCCTATAATTCACCCCTCCACTTT.

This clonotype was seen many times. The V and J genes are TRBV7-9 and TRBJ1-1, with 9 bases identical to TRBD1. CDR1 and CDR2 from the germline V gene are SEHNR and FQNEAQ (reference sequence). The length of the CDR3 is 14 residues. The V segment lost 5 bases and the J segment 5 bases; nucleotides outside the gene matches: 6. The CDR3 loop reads CASSPGQGRTEAFF. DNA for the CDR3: TGTGCCAGCAGCCCGGGACAGGGAAGGACTGAAGCTTTCTTT.

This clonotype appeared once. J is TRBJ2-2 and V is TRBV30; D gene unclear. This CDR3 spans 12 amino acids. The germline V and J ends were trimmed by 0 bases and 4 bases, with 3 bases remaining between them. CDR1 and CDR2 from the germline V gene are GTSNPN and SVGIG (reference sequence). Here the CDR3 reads CAWSVPTGELFF. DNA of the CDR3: TGTGCCTGGAGTGTACCCACCGGGGAGCTGTTTTTT.

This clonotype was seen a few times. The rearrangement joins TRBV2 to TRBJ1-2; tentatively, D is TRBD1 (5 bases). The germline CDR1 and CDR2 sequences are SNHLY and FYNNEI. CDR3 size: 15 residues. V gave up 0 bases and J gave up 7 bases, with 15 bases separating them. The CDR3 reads CASSEARGGPGGYTF. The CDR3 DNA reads TGTGCCAGCAGTGAAGCGCGGGGGGGACCGGGTGGCTACACCTTC.

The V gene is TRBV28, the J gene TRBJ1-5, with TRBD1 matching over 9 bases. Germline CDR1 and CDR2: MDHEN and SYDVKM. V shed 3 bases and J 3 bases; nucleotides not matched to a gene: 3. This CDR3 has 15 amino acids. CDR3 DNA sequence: TGTGCCAGCAGTTTGGGGACAGGGCCCAATCAGCCCCAGCATTTT. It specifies CASSLGTGPNQPQHF.

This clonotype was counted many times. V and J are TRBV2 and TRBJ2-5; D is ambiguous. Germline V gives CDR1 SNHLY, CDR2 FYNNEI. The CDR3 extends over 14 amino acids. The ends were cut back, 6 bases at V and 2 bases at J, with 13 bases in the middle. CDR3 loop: CASSPKDVQETQYF. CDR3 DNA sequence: TGTGCCAGCAGCCCGAAGGACGTACAAGAGACCCAGTACTTC.

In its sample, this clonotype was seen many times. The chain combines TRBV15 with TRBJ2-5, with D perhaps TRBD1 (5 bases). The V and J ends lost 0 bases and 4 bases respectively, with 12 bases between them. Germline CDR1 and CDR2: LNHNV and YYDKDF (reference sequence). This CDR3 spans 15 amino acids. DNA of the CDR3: TGTGCCACCAGCAGAGATGGGCAGGGTGGAGAGACCCAGTACTTC. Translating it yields CATSRDGQGGETQYF.

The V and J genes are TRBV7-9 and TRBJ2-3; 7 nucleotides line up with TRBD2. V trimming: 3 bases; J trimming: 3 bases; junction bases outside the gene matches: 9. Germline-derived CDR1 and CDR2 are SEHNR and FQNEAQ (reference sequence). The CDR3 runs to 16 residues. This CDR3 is CASSFTRGSPTDTQYF. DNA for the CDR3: TGTGCCAGCAGCTTTACGCGGGGGAGCCCAACAGATACGCAGTATTTT.